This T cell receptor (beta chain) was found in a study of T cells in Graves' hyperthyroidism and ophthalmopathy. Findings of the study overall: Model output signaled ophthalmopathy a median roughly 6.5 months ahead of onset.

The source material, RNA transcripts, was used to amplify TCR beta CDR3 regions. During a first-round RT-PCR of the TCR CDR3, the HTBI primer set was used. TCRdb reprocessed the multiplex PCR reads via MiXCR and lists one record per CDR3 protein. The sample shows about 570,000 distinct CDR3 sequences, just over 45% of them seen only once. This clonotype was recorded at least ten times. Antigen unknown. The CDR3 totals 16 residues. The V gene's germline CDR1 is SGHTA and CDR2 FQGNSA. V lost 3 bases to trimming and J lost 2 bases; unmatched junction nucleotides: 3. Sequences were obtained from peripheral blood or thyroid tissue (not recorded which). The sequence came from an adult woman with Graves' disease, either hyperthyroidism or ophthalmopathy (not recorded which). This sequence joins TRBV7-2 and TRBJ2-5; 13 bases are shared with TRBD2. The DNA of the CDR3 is TGTGCCAGCAGCTTCCCGGGACTAGCGGGGCAAGAGACCCAGTACTTC. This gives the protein CASSFPGLAGQETQYF.